The 16 T cell receptor beta chains below were found in one sample sequenced in a study of shared clonotypes between healthy human individuals. Here immunoSEQ multiplex PCR was the method, and the copy in TCRdb shows in-frame clones only, minus some. The data hold about 560,000 clones, with around 78% observed a single time. The source material was PBMCs. The receptors here all came from a woman in her 40s in good health. Some clones in this sample may be carry-over from other donors' samples.

This chain uses TRBV11-2 with TRBJ2-4, with D uncertain. The CDR3 spans 14 residues. Trimming took off 6 bases at V and 0 bases at J, with 9 bases between the two ends. CDR1 is SGHAT and CDR2 is FQNNGV in the germline V gene. The CDR3 DNA is TGTGCCAGCAGTAACAGATTAGCCAAAAACATTCAGTACTTC. Its translation is CASSNRLAKNIQYF.

Only a few counts were recorded for this clone. J is TRBJ1-1 and V is TRBV30; D is unclear. This CDR3 is built from 13 residues. CDR1 is GTSNPN, CDR2 SVGIG, per germline (reference sequence). Deletions cut 0 bases from V and 1 base from J, with 6 bases between. The CDR3 spells CAWSVIWNTEAFF. CDR3 bases: TGTGCCTGGAGTGTCATTTGGAACACTGAAGCTTTCTTT.

Note on this clone: A much larger clone lies one base from this, so it may be a read error. The CDR3 DNA reads TGTGCCAGCAGCTTTTTCTCCGCGGACAGGGGTGAAAAACTGGTTTTT. Amino acids: CASSFFSADRGEKLVF. J is TRBJ1-4 and V is TRBV5-6; TRBD1 aligns across 9 bases. CDR1 is SGHDT and CDR2 is YYEEEE in the germline V gene. CDR3 length: 16 residues.

The chain uses TRBV7-3 and TRBJ2-1; D perhaps matches TRBD2 (6 bases). CDR1 SGHTA and CDR2 FQGTGA come from the germline V gene. V was cut by 5 bases and J by 4 bases, with 12 bases left in between. This CDR3 is built from 14 residues. CDR3 DNA sequence: TGTGCCAGCAGCGAATATGGGACTTACAATGAGCAGTTCTTC. Its protein is CASSEYGTYNEQFF.

This clone has just a few counts. Other DNA sequences in the same sample also yield this CDR3. The chain is built from TRBV2 and TRBJ1-5; unclear D gene. V was cut by 11 bases and J by 0 bases, with 11 bases left in between. The CDR3 sequence is 13 residues long. Per the germline V gene, CDR1 is SNHLY and CDR2 is FYNNEI. In nucleotides, the CDR3 is TGTGCCGCCGGTGCAAATAGCAATCAGCCCCAGCATTTT. Amino acid sequence: CAAGANSNQPQHF.

The chain carries TRBV7-8 and TRBJ1-2, with 10 bases identical to TRBD1. The germline V gene encodes CDR1 SGHVS and CDR2 FQNEAQ. The CDR3 is 17 amino acids. The V gene end was trimmed by 4 bases and the J gene end by 4 bases; junction bases not matched to a gene: 12. The CDR3 region has the DNA TGTGCCAGCAGCTCCCGGGACAGGGGCGATTTACTCTATGGCTACACCTTC. Residues: CASSSRDRGDLLYGYTF.

This rearrangement joins TRBV6-1 to TRBJ2-1, with 8 bases fitting TRBD2. Germline CDR1 reads MNHNS; CDR2 reads SASEGT. The CDR3 has 15 residues. Trimming cost V 9 bases and J 4 bases; bases outside gene matches: 11. CDR3 residues: CASRGGAGEYNEQFF. The CDR3 DNA follows: TGTGCCAGTCGTGGGGGAGCGGGAGAATACAATGAGCAGTTCTTC.

The chain uses TRBV27 and TRBJ2-3; 7 bases are shared with TRBD1. This CDR3 has 15 residues. J gave up 0 bases and V 5 bases, and 5 bases lay outside the gene matches. CDR1 is MNHEY and CDR2 is SMNVEV in the germline V gene (reference sequence). CDR3 coding DNA: TGTGCCAGCAGTGCACAGGGGATTAGCACAGATACGCAGTATTTT. Protein sequence: CASSAQGISTDTQYF.

This clone was seen a handful of times. The V gene is TRBV18, the J gene TRBJ2-3; D gene uncertain. Germline V lookup: CDR1 KGHSH, CDR2 LQKENI. Trimming removed 3 bases from V and 0 bases from J, with 7 bases in between. The CDR3 consists of 14 residues. The CDR3 region is CASSPVASTDTQYF. DNA for the CDR3: TGTGCCAGCTCACCGGTAGCTAGCACAGATACGCAGTATTTT.

To note about this clone: A much larger clone sits a single nucleotide away, making a read error possible. The sample contains more than one DNA sequence encoding this CDR3. This chain joins TRBV5-6 and TRBJ2-6; TRBD1 is a possible D gene (5 bases). The CDR3 contains 15 residues. Looked up from germline, CDR1 is SGHDT and CDR2 is YYEEEE. The CDR3, as DNA: TGTGCCAGCAGCTATGGGCCCTCTGGGGCCAACGTCCTAACTTTC. Its protein product is CASSYGPSGANVLTF.

This clone appeared once. This chain connects TRBV4-2 to TRBJ2-1, with 7 bases identical to TRBD2. The CDR3 runs 17 residues. Germline assignment: CDR1 LGHNA and CDR2 YNFKEQ. With 0 bases clipped from V and 4 bases from J, the junction kept 9 bases outside the gene matches. The CDR3 spells CASSQEGPGGPYNEQFF. The CDR3 coding sequence is TGTGCCAGCAGCCAAGAAGGGCCGGGAGGCCCTTACAATGAGCAGTTCTTC.

This clone was found once. The genes are TRBV11-3 and TRBJ2-5, with 14 bases matching TRBD2. This CDR3 comprises 16 residues. V trimming: 3 bases; J trimming: 5 bases; junction bases outside the gene matches: 5. Germline CDR1 reads SGHNT; CDR2 reads YENEEA. The CDR3 sequence is CASSLGLAGAGETQYF. The DNA for the CDR3 is TGTGCCAGCAGCTTGGGACTAGCGGGAGCAGGGGAGACCCAGTACTTC.

Details on this clone: The junction shows a germline mismatch at one end, possibly a read error. The genes are TRBV30 and TRBJ1-2; TRBD1 agrees at 8 bases. CDR1 is GTSNPN and CDR2 is SVGIG in the germline V gene (reference sequence). CDR3 length: 13 residues. DNA of the CDR3: TGTGCCTGGACCGGGACAGGTGTCTATAGCTACACCTTC. Its translation: CAWTGTGVYSYTF. The full variable domain, completed using reference TRBV30 and TRBJ1-2, is SQTIHQWPATLVQPVGSPLSLECTVEGTSNPNLYWYRQAAGRGLQLLFYSVGIGQISSEVPQNLSASRPQDRQFILSSKKLLLSDSGFYLCAWTGTGVYSYTFGSGTRLTVV.

The chain carries TRBV11-2 and TRBJ2-3; weak D call: TRBD1 (5 bases). The germline V gene has CDR1 SGHAT and CDR2 FQNNGV. This CDR3 is built from 12 residues. Trimming cost V 4 bases and J 5 bases, with 7 bases left between them. The CDR3 sequence is CASSWGRDTQYF. CDR3 coding DNA: TGTGCCAGCAGCTGGGGCCGAGATACGCAGTATTTT. Based on the CDR3 plus reference TRBV11-2 and TRBJ2-3, the full variable domain is EAGVAQSPRYKIIEKRQSVAFWCNPISGHATLYWYQQILGQGPKLLIQFQNNGVVDDSQLPKDRFSAERLKGVDSTLKIQPAKLEDSAVYLCASSWGRDTQYFGPGTRLTVL.

CDR3 coding DNA: TGCAGCGTTGAGAGGGGGGGTATCAACACTGAAGCTTTCTTT. Protein sequence: CSVERGGINTEAFF. The chain links TRBV29-1 to TRBJ1-1, with D perhaps matching TRBD1 (6 bases). The germline V and J ends were trimmed by 3 bases and 2 bases, with 13 bases remaining between them. The CDR3 length is 14 residues. From germline, CDR1 is SQVTM and CDR2 ANQGSEA.

This chain joins TRBV6-4 and TRBJ2-3; 7 nucleotides match TRBD1. After removal of 5 bases from V and 1 base from J, the junction contained 6 bases not matched to a gene. This CDR3 comprises 15 residues. Germline V gives CDR1 MRHNA, CDR2 SNTAGT. The CDR3 spells CASSSGGAGTDTQYF. The CDR3 DNA sequence: TGTGCCAGCAGTTCAGGGGGTGCGGGCACAGATACGCAGTATTTT.